This TCR beta chain is from a study of T cells in Graves' hyperthyroidism and ophthalmopathy. Study-level information: Peripheral blood was secured at the point of initial diagnosis, before any treatment. The study, taken as a whole, reports: Ophthalmopathy and stable hyperthyroidism were told apart by a 13 V-J model.

The study included ophthalmopathy patients with Clinical Activity Score at least 3, NOSPECS grade at least 4 and duration under 3 months. This clonotype was seen at least ten times. What it binds is unknown. RNA transcripts were the template for amplifying TCR beta CDR3 regions. The primer set for the first-round RT-PCR of the TCR CDR3 was HTBI. TCRdb redid the calling of the multiplex PCR reads with MiXCR, one entry per CDR3 protein. The sample records 220,000 or so distinct CDR3 sequences, 15% to 20% being singletons. The CDR3 length is 15 residues. Germline assignment: CDR1 LNHDA and CDR2 SQIVND (reference sequence). Trimming removed 3 bases at V and 4 bases at J, with 13 bases between.

The sequencing input was blood. V is TRBV19 and J is TRBJ2-1; D tentatively reads TRBD1 or TRBD2 (6 bases each). The sequence came from a woman aged 18-29 years with Graves' ophthalmopathy. CDR3 in amino acids: CASSIRGVDYNEQFF. Here the CDR3 DNA reads TGTGCCAGTAGTATTAGGGGGGTGGATTACAATGAGCAGTTCTTC.